Sequencing of this T cell receptor beta chain was carried out in a study of blood T cells in healthy people across ages. Whole-study results and caveats: It was not possible, with unsorted PBMCs, to conclusively compare naive and antigen-experienced cells.

CDR3 length: 14 residues. Germline V gene lookup returns CDR1 GTSNPN and CDR2 SVGIG (reference sequence). V lost 2 bases, J lost 2 bases, and 4 bases stayed unmatched. Points on this clonotype: Its target is not known.

The second PCR ran about 6 to 12 cycles with a sample-barcoded 5' primer and J-beta primers. One entry per CDR3 protein, called by TCRdb with MiXCR from the 5' RACE reads. The repertoire holds 780,000 or so distinct CDR3 sequences, with about 56% as singletons. The sequenced sample consisted of blood. This chain links TRBV30 with TRBJ2-5; TRBD2 aligns across 8 bases. This clonotype was obtained from a middle-aged man in good health. This chain's CDR3 is CAWSPSGGQETQYF. In DNA, the CDR3 is TGTGCCTGGAGTCCCAGCGGGGGACAAGAGACCCAGTACTTC.